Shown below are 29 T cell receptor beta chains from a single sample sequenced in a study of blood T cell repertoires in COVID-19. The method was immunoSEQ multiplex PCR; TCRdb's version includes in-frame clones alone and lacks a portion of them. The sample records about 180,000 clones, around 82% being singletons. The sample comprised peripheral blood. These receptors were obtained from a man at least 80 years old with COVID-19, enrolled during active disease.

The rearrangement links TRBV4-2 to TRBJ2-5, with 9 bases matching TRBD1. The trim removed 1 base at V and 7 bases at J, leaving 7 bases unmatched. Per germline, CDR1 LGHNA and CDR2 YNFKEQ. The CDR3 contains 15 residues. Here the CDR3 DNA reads TGTGCCAGCAGCCAAGTGACAGGGGGAGGGGGGACCCAGTACTTC. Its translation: CASSQVTGGGGTQYF.

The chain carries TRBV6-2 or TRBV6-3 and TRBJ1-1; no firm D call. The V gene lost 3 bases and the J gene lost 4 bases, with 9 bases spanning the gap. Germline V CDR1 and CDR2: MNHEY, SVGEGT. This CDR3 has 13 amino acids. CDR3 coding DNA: TGTGCCAGCAGTTATGGCGGGTTCACTGAAGCTTTCTTT. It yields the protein CASSYGGFTEAFF.

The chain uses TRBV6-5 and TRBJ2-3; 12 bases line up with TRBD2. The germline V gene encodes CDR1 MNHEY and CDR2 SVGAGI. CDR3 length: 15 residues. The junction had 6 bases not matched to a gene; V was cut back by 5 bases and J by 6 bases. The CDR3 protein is CASSQTSGGRDTQYF. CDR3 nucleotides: TGTGCCAGCAGTCAAACTAGCGGGGGGAGGGATACGCAGTATTTT.

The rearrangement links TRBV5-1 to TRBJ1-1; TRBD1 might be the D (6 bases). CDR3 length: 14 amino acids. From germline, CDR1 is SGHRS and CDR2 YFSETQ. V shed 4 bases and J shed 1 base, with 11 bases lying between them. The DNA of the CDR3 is TGCGCCAGCAGCGTCCAGACAGGGAACACTGAAGCTTTCTTT. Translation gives CASSVQTGNTEAFF. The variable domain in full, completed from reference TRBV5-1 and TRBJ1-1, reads KAGVTQTPRYLIKTRGQQVTLSCSPISGHRSVSWYQQTPGQGLQFLFEYFSETQRNKGNFPGRFSGRQFSNSRSEMNVSTLELGDSALYLCASSVQTGNTEAFFGQGTRLTVV.

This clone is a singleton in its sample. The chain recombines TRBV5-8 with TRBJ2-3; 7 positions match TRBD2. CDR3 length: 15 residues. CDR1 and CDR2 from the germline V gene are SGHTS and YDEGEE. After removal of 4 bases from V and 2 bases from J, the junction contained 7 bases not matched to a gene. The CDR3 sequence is CASSPGEGLTDTQYF. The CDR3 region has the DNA TGTGCCAGCAGCCCTGGGGAGGGGCTCACAGATACGCAGTATTTT. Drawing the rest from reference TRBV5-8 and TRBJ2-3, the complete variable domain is EAGVTQSPTHLIKTRGQQATLRCSPISGHTSVYWYQQALGLGLQFLLWYDEGEERNRGNFPPRFSGRQFPNYSSELNVNALELEDSALYLCASSPGEGLTDTQYFGPGTRLTVL.

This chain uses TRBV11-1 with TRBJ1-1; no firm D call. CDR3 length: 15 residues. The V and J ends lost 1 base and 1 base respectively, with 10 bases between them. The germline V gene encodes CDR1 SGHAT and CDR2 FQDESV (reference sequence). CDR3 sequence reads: CASSLGQSANTEAFF. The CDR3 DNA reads TGTGCCAGCAGCTTAGGGCAGAGCGCGAACACTGAAGCTTTCTTT.

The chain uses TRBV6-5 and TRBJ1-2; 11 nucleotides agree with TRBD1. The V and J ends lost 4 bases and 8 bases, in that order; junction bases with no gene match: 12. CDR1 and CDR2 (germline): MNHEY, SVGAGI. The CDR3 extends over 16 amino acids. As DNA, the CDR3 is TGTGCCAGCAGTTCAACCGGGACAGGGGGGCTGGGAGGCTACACCTTC. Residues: CASSSTGTGGLGGYTF.

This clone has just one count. The CDR3 DNA reads TGTGCCAGCAGCCCATTACCAGGGCCGACATGGGCTCAGCCCCAGCATTTT. It specifies CASSPLPGPTWAQPQHF. J is TRBJ1-5 and V is TRBV4-2, with TRBD1 as a possible D gene (5 bases). This CDR3 has 17 residues. The V end lost 4 bases, the J end lost 6 bases, and 22 bases lay between the germline ends. Germline lookup yields CDR1 LGHNA and CDR2 YNFKEQ.

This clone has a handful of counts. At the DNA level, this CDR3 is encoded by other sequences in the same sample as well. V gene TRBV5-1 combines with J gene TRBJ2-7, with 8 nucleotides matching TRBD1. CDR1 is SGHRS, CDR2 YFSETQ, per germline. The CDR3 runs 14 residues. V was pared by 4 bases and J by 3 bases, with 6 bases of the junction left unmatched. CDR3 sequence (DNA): TGCGCCAGCAGCCCCGGACAGGGCCTCTACGAGCAGTACTTC. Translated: CASSPGQGLYEQYF.

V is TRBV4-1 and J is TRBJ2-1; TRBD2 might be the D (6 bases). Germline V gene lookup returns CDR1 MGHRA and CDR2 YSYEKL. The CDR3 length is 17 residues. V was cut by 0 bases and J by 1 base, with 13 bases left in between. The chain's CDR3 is CASSQDITSPSYNEQFF. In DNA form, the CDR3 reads TGCGCCAGCAGCCAAGATATCACTAGCCCTTCCTACAATGAGCAGTTCTTC.

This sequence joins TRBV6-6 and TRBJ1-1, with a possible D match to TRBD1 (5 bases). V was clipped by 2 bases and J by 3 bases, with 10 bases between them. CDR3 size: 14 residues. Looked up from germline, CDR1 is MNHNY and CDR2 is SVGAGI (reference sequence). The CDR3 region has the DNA TGTGCCAGCAGTTACGCAGGGTGGGACACTGAAGCTTTCTTT. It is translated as CASSYAGWDTEAFF.

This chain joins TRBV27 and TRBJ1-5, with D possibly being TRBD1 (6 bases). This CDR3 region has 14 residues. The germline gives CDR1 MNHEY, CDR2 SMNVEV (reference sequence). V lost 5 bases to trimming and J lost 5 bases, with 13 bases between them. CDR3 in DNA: TGTGCCAGCAGTCTAGGGGGTTTCTATCAGCCCCAGCATTTT. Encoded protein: CASSLGGFYQPQHF.

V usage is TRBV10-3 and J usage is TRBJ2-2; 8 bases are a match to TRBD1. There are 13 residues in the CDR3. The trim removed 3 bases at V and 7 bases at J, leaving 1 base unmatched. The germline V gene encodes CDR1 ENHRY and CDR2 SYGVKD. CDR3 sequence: CAISEQGDGELFF. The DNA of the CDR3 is TGTGCCATCAGTGAACAGGGGGACGGGGAGCTGTTTTTT.

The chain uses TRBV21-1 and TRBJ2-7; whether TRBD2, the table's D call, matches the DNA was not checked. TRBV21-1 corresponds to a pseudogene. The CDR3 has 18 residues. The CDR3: CASSTPNVERGTSYEQYF. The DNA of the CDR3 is TGTGCCAGCAGCACACCTAATGTAGAGCGGGGCACCTCCTACGAGCAGTACTTC.

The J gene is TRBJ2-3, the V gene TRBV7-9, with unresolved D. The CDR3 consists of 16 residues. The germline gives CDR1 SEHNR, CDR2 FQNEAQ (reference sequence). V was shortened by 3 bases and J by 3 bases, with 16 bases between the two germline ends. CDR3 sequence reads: CASSFLYSSGTDTQYF. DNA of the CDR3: TGTGCCAGCAGCTTCCTCTATTCTTCCGGGACAGATACGCAGTATTTT.

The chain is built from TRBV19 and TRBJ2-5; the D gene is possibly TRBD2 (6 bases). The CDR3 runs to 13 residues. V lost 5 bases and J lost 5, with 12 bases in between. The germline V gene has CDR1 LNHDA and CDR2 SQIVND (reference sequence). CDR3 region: CASSGRGTETQYF. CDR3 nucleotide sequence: TGTGCCAGTAGTGGTCGCGGGACGGAGACCCAGTACTTC.

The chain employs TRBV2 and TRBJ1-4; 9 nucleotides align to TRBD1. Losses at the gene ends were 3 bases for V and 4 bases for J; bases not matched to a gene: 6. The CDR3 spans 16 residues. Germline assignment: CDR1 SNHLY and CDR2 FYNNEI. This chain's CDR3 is CASSEDRGFYNEKLFF. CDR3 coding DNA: TGTGCCAGCAGTGAGGACAGGGGCTTCTATAATGAAAAACTGTTTTTT.

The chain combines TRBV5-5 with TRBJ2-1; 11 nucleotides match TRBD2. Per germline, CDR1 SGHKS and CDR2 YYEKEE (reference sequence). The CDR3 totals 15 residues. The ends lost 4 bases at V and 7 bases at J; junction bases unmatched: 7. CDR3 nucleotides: TGTGCCAGCAGCCTTCCTAGCGGGGGGCTAAATGAGCAGTTCTTC. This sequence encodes CASSLPSGGLNEQFF.

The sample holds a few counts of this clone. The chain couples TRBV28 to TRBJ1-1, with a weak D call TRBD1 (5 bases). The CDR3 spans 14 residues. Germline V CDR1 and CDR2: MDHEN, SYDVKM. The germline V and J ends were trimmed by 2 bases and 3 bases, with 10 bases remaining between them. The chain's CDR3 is CASSLTRVDTEAFF. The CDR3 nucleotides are TGTGCCAGCAGTTTAACCAGGGTGGACACTGAAGCTTTCTTT.

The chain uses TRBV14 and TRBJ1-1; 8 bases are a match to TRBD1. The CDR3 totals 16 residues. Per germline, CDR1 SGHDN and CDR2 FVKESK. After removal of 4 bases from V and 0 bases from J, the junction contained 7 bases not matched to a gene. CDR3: CASSRTGRGLNTEAFF. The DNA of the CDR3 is TGTGCCAGCAGCCGGACAGGGAGAGGCTTGAACACTGAAGCTTTCTTT.

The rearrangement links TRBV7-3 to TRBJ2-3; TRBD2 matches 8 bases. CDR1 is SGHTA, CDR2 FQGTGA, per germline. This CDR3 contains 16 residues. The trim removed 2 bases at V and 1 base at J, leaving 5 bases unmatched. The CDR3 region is CASSLQAGDRTDTQYF. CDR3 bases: TGTGCCAGCAGCTTACAAGCGGGGGACCGCACAGATACGCAGTATTTT.

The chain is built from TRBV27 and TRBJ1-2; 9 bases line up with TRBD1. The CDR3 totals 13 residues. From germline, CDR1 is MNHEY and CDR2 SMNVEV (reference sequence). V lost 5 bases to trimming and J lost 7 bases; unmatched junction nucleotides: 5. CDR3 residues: CASSQLDRGGYTF. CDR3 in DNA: TGTGCCAGCAGTCAACTGGACAGGGGTGGCTACACCTTC.

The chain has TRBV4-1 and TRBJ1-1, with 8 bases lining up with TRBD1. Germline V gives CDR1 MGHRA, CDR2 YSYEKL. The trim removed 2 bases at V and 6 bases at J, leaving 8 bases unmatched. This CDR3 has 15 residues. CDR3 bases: TGCGCCAGCAGCCAAATAGCCAGGGGGCGGGCTGAAGCTTTCTTT. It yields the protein CASSQIARGRAEAFF.

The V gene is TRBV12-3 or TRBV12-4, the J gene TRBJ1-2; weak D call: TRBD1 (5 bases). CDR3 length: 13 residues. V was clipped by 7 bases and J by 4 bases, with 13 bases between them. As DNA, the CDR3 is TGTGCCAGCACCCGTGGGGGGTCCTATGGCTACACCTTC. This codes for CASTRGGSYGYTF.

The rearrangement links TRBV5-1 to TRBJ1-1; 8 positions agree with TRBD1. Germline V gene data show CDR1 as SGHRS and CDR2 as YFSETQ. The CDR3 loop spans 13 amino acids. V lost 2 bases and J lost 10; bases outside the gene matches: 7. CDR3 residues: CASSFDRGQGAFF. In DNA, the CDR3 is TGCGCCAGCAGCTTTGACAGGGGACAAGGAGCTTTCTTT.

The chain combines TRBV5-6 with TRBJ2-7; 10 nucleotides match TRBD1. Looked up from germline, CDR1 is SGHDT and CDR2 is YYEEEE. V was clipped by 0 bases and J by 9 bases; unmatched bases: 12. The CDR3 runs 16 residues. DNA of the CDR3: TGTGCCAGCAGCTTGGGGGGACAGGGGCCCCGGGTTAGGCAGTACTTC. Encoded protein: CASSLGGQGPRVRQYF. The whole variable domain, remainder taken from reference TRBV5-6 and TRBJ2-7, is DAGVTQSPTHLIKTRGQQVTLRCSPKSGHDTVSWYQQALGQGPQFIFQYYEEEERQRGNFPDRFSGHQFPNYSSELNVNALLLGDSALYLCASSLGGQGPRVRQYFGPGTRLTVT.

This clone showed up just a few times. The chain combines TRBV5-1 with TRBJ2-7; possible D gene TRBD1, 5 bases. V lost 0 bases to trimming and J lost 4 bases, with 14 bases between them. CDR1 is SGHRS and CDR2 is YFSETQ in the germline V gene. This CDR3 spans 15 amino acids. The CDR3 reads CASSLADSFGYEQYF. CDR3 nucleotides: TGCGCCAGCAGCTTGGCAGACAGTTTTGGTTACGAGCAGTACTTC.

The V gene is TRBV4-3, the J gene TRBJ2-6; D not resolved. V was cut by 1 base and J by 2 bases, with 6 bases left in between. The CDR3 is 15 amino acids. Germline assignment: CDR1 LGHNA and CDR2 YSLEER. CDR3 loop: CASSQVTPGANVLTF. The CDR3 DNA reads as TGCGCCAGCAGCCAAGTTACACCTGGGGCCAACGTCCTGACTTTC.

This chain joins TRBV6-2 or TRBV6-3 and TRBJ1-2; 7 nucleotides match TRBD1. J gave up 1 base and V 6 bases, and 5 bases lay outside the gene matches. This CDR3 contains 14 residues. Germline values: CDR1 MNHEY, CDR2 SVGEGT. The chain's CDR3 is CASSRGTVNYGYTF. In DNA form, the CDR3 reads TGTGCCAGCAGCCGCGGGACAGTTAACTATGGCTACACCTTC.